These 20 T cell receptor beta chains share one sample of origin, sequenced in a study of T cells in Graves' hyperthyroidism and ophthalmopathy. RNA transcripts provided the source from which TCR beta CDR3 regions were amplified. The HTBI set primed first-round TCR CDR3 RT-PCR. TCRdb ran MiXCR on the multiplex PCR reads and lists one entry per CDR3 protein. The table includes about 530,000 distinct CDR3 sequences, roughly 15% detected once. The sample was blood. The receptors originated from a woman in her late teens or twenties with Graves' ophthalmopathy.

This clonotype was detected many times. The CDR3 DNA follows: TGCAGTGCTGCTAACACTGAAGCTTTCTTT. Protein product: CSAANTEAFF. The V and J genes are TRBV20-1 and TRBJ1-1; the D is unclear. CDR1 and CDR2 (germline): DFQATT, SNEGSKA (reference sequence). Deletions cut 5 bases from V and 2 bases from J, with 3 bases between. CDR3 length: 10 amino acids.

This clonotype has ten or more counts. This rearrangement joins TRBV12-3 or TRBV12-4 to TRBJ1-5; 10 nucleotides line up with TRBD1. The CDR3 has 15 amino acids. V was clipped by 5 bases and J by 5 bases; unmatched bases: 6. This chain's CDR3 is CASSRTGGVDQPQHF. The CDR3 nucleotides are TGTGCCAGCAGTAGGACAGGGGGTGTGGATCAGCCCCAGCATTTT.

The rearrangement joins TRBV10-3 to TRBJ1-2, with D unresolved. The germline V gene encodes CDR1 ENHRY and CDR2 SYGVKD. V lost 9 bases, J lost 2 bases, and 13 bases lay in between. The CDR3 sequence is 13 residues long. The CDR3: CAIPPNPNYGYTF. The CDR3 nucleotides read TGTGCCATTCCCCCAAACCCGAACTATGGCTACACCTTC.

Concerning this clonotype: This may arise from a read error, as a much more abundant clone is one base away. The rearrangement joins TRBV7-3 to TRBJ2-1, with a tentative D call TRBD2 (6 bases). V lost 5 bases and J lost 3, with 11 bases in between. CDR1 SGHTA and CDR2 FQGTGA come from the germline V gene. The CDR3 is 14 residues long. This CDR3 is CASSPRDFYNEQFF. As DNA, the CDR3 is TGTGCCAGCAGCCCGAGGGACTTCTACAATGAGCAGTTCTTC.

This clonotype was detected a few times. The chain recombines TRBV3-1 with TRBJ2-7, with D unclear. The V gene lost 2 bases and the J gene lost 2 bases, with 4 bases spanning the gap. Germline V gives CDR1 LGHDT, CDR2 YNNKEL (reference sequence). This CDR3 spans 12 amino acids. CDR3 loop: CASSQKAYEQYF. As DNA, the CDR3 is TGTGCCAGCAGCCAAAAAGCCTACGAGCAGTACTTC.

This clonotype appeared many times. The chain combines TRBV2 with TRBJ1-2; D remains unclear. The CDR3 is 12 residues long. Germline CDR1 is SNHLY and CDR2 is FYNNEI. The ends were cut back, 7 bases at V and 5 bases at J, with 11 bases in the middle. CDR3 in DNA: TGTGCCAGCACTCAGACGGAGTATGGCTACACCTTC. Residues: CASTQTEYGYTF.

The J gene is TRBJ1-4, the V gene TRBV5-1; TRBD1 matches at 11 bases. This CDR3 region has 14 residues. J lost 9 bases, V lost 3 bases, and 4 bases had no gene match. CDR1 and CDR2 from the germline V gene are SGHRS and YFSETQ. CDR3 protein: CASSSGQGGKKLFF. Written as DNA, the CDR3 is TGCGCCAGCAGCTCGGGACAGGGGGGGAAAAAACTGTTTTTT.

This clonotype was counted a few times. The conserved phenylalanine or tryptophan is not found at the CDR3 terminus, so this likely reflects a read error. V usage is TRBV6-2 or TRBV6-3 and J usage is TRBJ2-7, with D perhaps matching TRBD1 (6 bases). With 6 bases removed from V and 4 bases from J, the gap between germline ends came to 16 bases. CDR1 and CDR2 (germline): MNHEY, SVGEGT. The CDR3 has 14 residues. DNA of the CDR3: TGTGCCAGCAGCGGACTCGAAGGGACATACGAGCAGTACCTC. This gives the protein CASSGLEGTYEQYL.

This clonotype occurred many times. The chain joins TRBV3-1 to TRBJ2-1; D could derive from TRBD1 or TRBD2 (5 bases each). Trimming stripped 4 bases from V and 6 bases from J, with 13 bases between. The CDR3 loop spans 14 amino acids. The germline V gene has CDR1 LGHDT and CDR2 YNNKEL (reference sequence). CDR3 residues: CASSPISGGNEQFF. The DNA for the CDR3 is TGTGCCAGCAGCCCCATAAGTGGGGGCAATGAGCAGTTCTTC.

This clonotype appeared many times. V is TRBV6-6 and J is TRBJ1-2; 7 positions match TRBD1. After removal of 2 bases from V and 4 bases from J, the junction contained 4 bases not matched to a gene. Germline CDR1 reads MNHNY; CDR2 reads SVGAGI (reference sequence). The CDR3 sequence is 14 residues long. The chain's CDR3 is CASSYDRDIYGYTF. The CDR3 bases are TGTGCCAGCAGTTACGACAGGGATATCTATGGCTACACCTTC.

The gene calls are TRBV14 and TRBJ1-2, with D possibly being TRBD1 (5 bases). The germline V and J ends were trimmed by 5 bases and 7 bases, with 17 bases remaining between them. This CDR3 has 14 amino acids. Germline V gene data show CDR1 as SGHDN and CDR2 as FVKESK. In nucleotides, the CDR3 is TGTGCCAGCAGCTCCTCCTGGACAAGCGTTGGCTACACCTTC. Translated, it gives CASSSSWTSVGYTF.

The gene calls are TRBV20-1 and TRBJ2-3; 9 bases are shared with TRBD1. Germline values: CDR1 DFQATT, CDR2 SNEGSKA (reference sequence). The CDR3 runs 15 residues. V shed 4 bases and J 3 bases; nucleotides not matched to a gene: 8. This CDR3 is CSAKGQGEGTDTQYF. The CDR3 nucleotides read TGCAGTGCTAAGGGACAGGGAGAGGGTACAGATACGCAGTATTTT.

V usage is TRBV7-9 and J usage is TRBJ1-1; possible D gene TRBD1, 6 bases. Germline assignment: CDR1 SEHNR and CDR2 FQNEAQ (reference sequence). V lost 5 bases and J 4 bases, leaving 17 bases between the germline ends. The CDR3 has 15 residues. The CDR3 loop reads CASSPVRGRGTEAFF. CDR3 DNA: TGTGCCAGCAGCCCTGTACGGGGGCGGGGCACTGAAGCTTTCTTT.

There are many counts of this clonotype. The rearrangement links TRBV15 to TRBJ1-5; 8 bases align to TRBD1. CDR1 is LNHNV, CDR2 YYDKDF, per germline (reference sequence). Trimming cost V 5 bases and J 7 bases; bases outside gene matches: 13. The CDR3 is 16 amino acids. Here the CDR3 reads CATSRLPDRAYQPQHF. CDR3 coding DNA: TGTGCCACCAGCCGCCTCCCGGACAGGGCTTACCAGCCCCAGCATTTT.

This clonotype was seen more than once but under ten times. V is TRBV28 and J is TRBJ1-5; D is uncertain. Germline V CDR1 and CDR2: MDHEN, SYDVKM. Trimming took 7 bases from V and 5 from J, leaving 15 bases between them. This CDR3 contains 14 residues. The CDR3 region is CASNSRQADQPQHF. The CDR3 nucleotides are TGTGCCAGCAACTCTAGACAAGCGGATCAGCCCCAGCATTTT.

The sample holds many counts of this clonotype. V gene TRBV19 combines with J gene TRBJ1-1; no clear D. V dropped 5 bases and J dropped 6 bases, with 7 bases sitting between them. CDR1 and CDR2 (germline): LNHDA, SQIVND (reference sequence). There are 11 residues in the CDR3. CDR3 DNA: TGTGCCAGTAGTTACGTTTCTGAAGCTTTCTTT. Protein sequence: CASSYVSEAFF. The full variable domain, with the rest looked up from reference TRBV19 and TRBJ1-1, is DGGITQSPKYLFRKEGQNVTLSCEQNLNHDAMYWYRQDPGQGLRLIYYSQIVNDFQKGDIAEGYSVSREKKESFPLTVTSAQKNPTAFYLCASSYVSEAFFGQGTRLTVV.

On this clonotype: Being one base from a much bigger clone, this may be a read error. The chain links TRBV7-9 to TRBJ1-2; the D gene is possibly TRBD1 (5 bases). The CDR3 has 13 residues. Germline-derived CDR1 and CDR2 are SEHNR and FQNEAQ (reference sequence). The DNA for the CDR3 is TGTGCCAGCAGCACGGGACCGTCCGGTGGCTGCACCTTC. Translated, it gives CASSTGPSGGCTF.

This clonotype was counted at least ten times. This sequence joins TRBV13 and TRBJ1-4, with TRBD1 as a possible D gene (6 bases). Germline V gene data show CDR1 as PRHDT and CDR2 as FYEKMQ (reference sequence). CDR3 length: 14 amino acids. V gave up 4 bases and J gave up 8 bases, with 14 bases separating them. The DNA of the CDR3 is TGTGCCAGCAGCTCCCGGGGGCAGGGGGAAAAACTGTTTTTT. Translation: CASSSRGQGEKLFF.

This clonotype was counted a few times. V usage is TRBV3-1 and J usage is TRBJ2-7; D is unresolved. Germline V gene lookup returns CDR1 LGHDT and CDR2 YNNKEL (reference sequence). The CDR3 runs to 13 residues. The V end was cut by 3 bases, the J end by 2 bases, with 8 bases between. In DNA form, the CDR3 reads TGTGCCAGCAGCCATGACGTCCCCTACGAGCAGTACTTC. Protein product: CASSHDVPYEQYF.

The table lists this clonotype with many counts. V is TRBV30 and J is TRBJ1-1; D is uncertain. Deletions cut 0 bases from V and 7 bases from J, with 6 bases between. CDR1 and CDR2 (germline): GTSNPN, SVGIG (reference sequence). The CDR3 runs 11 residues. The CDR3 DNA reads as TGTGCCTGGAGTGTAGTCGTTGAAGCTTTCTTT. Translation gives CAWSVVVEAFF.